Below are 22 T cell receptor beta chains sequenced from a single sample in a study of T cell responses to AZD1222 COVID-19 vaccine. Some clones are missing from TCRdb's copy, which holds only in-frame ones; the method was immunoSEQ multiplex PCR. The data show around 130,000 clones, 89% seen once. This specimen consisted of peripheral blood, obtained 28 days after the second AZD1222 dose. These TCRs come from an adult who received the AZD1222 COVID-19 vaccine.

The chain combines TRBV30 with TRBJ1-2, with D unclear. CDR1 and CDR2 (germline): GTSNPN, SVGIG (reference sequence). The CDR3 contains 12 residues. The V and J ends lost 1 base and 5 bases respectively, with 8 bases between them. In DNA, the CDR3 is TGTGCCTGGAGTGGTGGGAAGTATGGCTACACCTTC. Protein sequence: CAWSGGKYGYTF.

The chain has TRBV7-2 and TRBJ1-6, with 7 bases identical to TRBD1. Germline lookup yields CDR1 SGHTA and CDR2 FQGNSA. The CDR3 has 14 amino acids. Unmatched junction bases numbered 6, after V lost 5 bases and J lost 8 bases. CDR3 sequence: CASSRDRADSPLHF. The DNA of the CDR3 is TGTGCCAGCAGCCGCGACAGGGCGGATTCACCCCTCCACTTT.

The V gene is TRBV6-2 or TRBV6-3, the J gene TRBJ1-1; the D is unclear. Germline V gives CDR1 MNHEY, CDR2 SVGEGT. CDR3 length equals 15 residues. V was shortened by 2 bases and J by 3 bases, with 13 bases between the two germline ends. CDR3 residues: CASSYDPPGDTEAFF. The CDR3 nucleotides are TGTGCCAGCAGTTACGATCCACCCGGGGACACTGAAGCTTTCTTT.

This chain joins TRBV7-9 and TRBJ1-5; no definite D call. Germline lookup yields CDR1 SEHNR and CDR2 FQNEAQ (reference sequence). V lost 5 bases to trimming and J lost 7 bases, with 18 bases between them. The CDR3 consists of 15 residues. CDR3 sequence: CASSPTGQAIQPQHF. CDR3 coding DNA: TGTGCCAGCAGCCCGACGGGCCAGGCCATACAGCCCCAGCATTTT.

The chain couples TRBV30 to TRBJ1-5, with D unresolved. The germline V gene encodes CDR1 GTSNPN and CDR2 SVGIG (reference sequence). The CDR3 consists of 13 residues. Trimming left V 5 bases short and J 2 bases short, with 10 bases between. The CDR3 sequence: CAWGGQGNQPQHF. The DNA for the CDR3 is TGTGCCTGGGGTGGCCAGGGCAATCAGCCCCAGCATTTT.

The chain uses TRBV7-9 and TRBJ1-5, with a possible D match to TRBD1 (5 bases). Trimming took off 0 bases at V and 5 bases at J, with 8 bases between the two ends. Germline assignment: CDR1 SEHNR and CDR2 FQNEAQ (reference sequence). This CDR3 spans 14 amino acids. The CDR3: CASSLAGGDQPQHF. In DNA, the CDR3 is TGTGCCAGCAGCTTAGCGGGAGGGGATCAGCCCCAGCATTTT.

The chain joins TRBV5-6 to TRBJ2-7; the D is unclear. Germline loops: CDR1 SGHDT, CDR2 YYEEEE. The V end lost 4 bases, the J end lost 2 bases, and 10 bases lay between the germline ends. The length of the CDR3 is 13 residues. CDR3 DNA sequence: TGTGCCAGCAGCCTACCCGCAGCCTACGAGCAGTACTTC. It yields the protein CASSLPAAYEQYF. The variable domain in full, with the rest retrieved from reference TRBV5-6 and TRBJ2-7, is DAGVTQSPTHLIKTRGQQVTLRCSPKSGHDTVSWYQQALGQGPQFIFQYYEEEERQRGNFPDRFSGHQFPNYSSELNVNALLLGDSALYLCASSLPAAYEQYFGPGTRLTVT.

This rearrangement joins TRBV5-1 to TRBJ1-4; no firm D call. Looked up from germline, CDR1 is SGHRS and CDR2 is YFSETQ. Trimming removed 0 bases from V and 8 bases from J, with 14 bases in between. CDR3 size: 15 residues. This chain's CDR3 is CASSLGTGSDEKLFF. CDR3 DNA sequence: TGCGCCAGCAGCTTGGGTACGGGTTCAGACGAAAAACTGTTTTTT. Based on the CDR3 plus reference TRBV5-1 and TRBJ1-4, the full variable domain is KAGVTQTPRYLIKTRGQQVTLSCSPISGHRSVSWYQQTPGQGLQFLFEYFSETQRNKGNFPGRFSGRQFSNSRSEMNVSTLELGDSALYLCASSLGTGSDEKLFFGSGTQLSVL.

This rearrangement joins TRBV7-2 to TRBJ1-5, with 8 bases that match TRBD1. Germline CDR1 and CDR2: SGHTA and FQGNSA. J was trimmed by 3 bases and V by 5 bases; bases with no gene match: 6. CDR3 length: 15 amino acids. The CDR3 here is CASSLGQGYNQPQHF. CDR3 nucleotides: TGTGCCAGCAGCCTAGGACAGGGATACAATCAGCCCCAGCATTTT.

The J gene is TRBJ2-1, the V gene TRBV4-2; the match to TRBD2 covers 11 bases. This CDR3 spans 17 amino acids. Germline CDR1 and CDR2: LGHNA and YNFKEQ. Trimming removed 3 bases from V and 4 bases from J; junction bases left unmatched: 8. CDR3 protein: CASSQMLAGGSYNEQFF. As DNA, the CDR3 is TGTGCCAGCAGCCAGATGCTAGCGGGGGGCTCGTACAATGAGCAGTTCTTC.

The chain couples TRBV27 to TRBJ1-1, with D possibly being TRBD1 (6 bases). V was pared by 5 bases and J by 4 bases, with 14 bases between. This CDR3 is 14 amino acids long. The germline V gene encodes CDR1 MNHEY and CDR2 SMNVEV (reference sequence). The CDR3 region is CASSRPGVATEAFF. The CDR3, as DNA: TGTGCCAGCAGTCGCCCAGGGGTGGCCACTGAAGCTTTCTTT.

The rearrangement links TRBV7-9 to TRBJ1-1, with 8 bases matching TRBD1. Germline values: CDR1 SEHNR, CDR2 FQNEAQ (reference sequence). The CDR3 contains 14 residues. Trimming at V came to 2 bases and at J to 6 bases, leaving 5 bases not matched to a gene. CDR3 amino acids: CASSLSDRVAEAFF. CDR3 nucleotide sequence: TGTGCCAGCAGCTTATCGGACAGGGTCGCTGAAGCTTTCTTT.

The rearrangement joins TRBV30 to TRBJ1-3, with 7 bases matching TRBD1. CDR1 is GTSNPN and CDR2 is SVGIG in the germline V gene (reference sequence). CDR3 length: 13 amino acids. V was pared by 7 bases and J by 4 bases, with 7 bases of the junction left unmatched. CDR3 protein: CAYQGDFGNTIYF. CDR3 bases: TGTGCCTACCAGGGGGACTTCGGAAACACCATATATTTT.

V and J are TRBV6-5 and TRBJ1-3; D is uncertain. Germline V CDR1 and CDR2: MNHEY, SVGAGI. There are 15 residues in the CDR3. V was pared by 0 bases and J by 1 base, with 7 bases between. CDR3 sequence reads: CASSYSGGSGNTIYF. The CDR3 nucleotides read TGTGCCAGCAGTTACTCAGGCGGATCTGGAAACACCATATATTTT.

The genes are TRBV2 and TRBJ1-1; the D is unclear. This CDR3 contains 13 residues. The V end lost 8 bases, the J end lost 1 base, and 11 bases lay between the germline ends. Germline V gene lookup returns CDR1 SNHLY and CDR2 FYNNEI. The CDR3 nucleotides are TGTGCCAGCGGCCTGAGTACGAACACTGAAGCTTTCTTT. Translating gives CASGLSTNTEAFF.

This clone was seen just once. The chain carries TRBV6-5 and TRBJ1-2, with 7 bases identical to TRBD1. Looked up from germline, CDR1 is MNHEY and CDR2 is SVGAGI. V lost 7 bases and J lost 8; bases outside the gene matches: 10. This CDR3 region has 13 residues. CDR3 in DNA: TGTGCCAGCAAGGGGGCTCCCCCGGGGGGCTACACCTTC. The encoded protein is CASKGAPPGGYTF.

The gene calls are TRBV6-5 and TRBJ2-7, with a tentative D call TRBD1 (6 bases). Germline V lookup: CDR1 MNHEY, CDR2 SVGAGI. The V end lost 7 bases, the J end lost 0 bases, and 16 bases lay between the germline ends. This CDR3 is 15 amino acids long. The CDR3 nucleotides read TGTGCCAGCACTATAATCCGGGACAACTCCTACGAGCAGTACTTC. This encodes CASTIIRDNSYEQYF.

This chain links TRBV27 with TRBJ1-6; D call uncertain. The V gene's germline CDR1 is MNHEY and CDR2 SMNVEV (reference sequence). The CDR3 length is 17 residues. The germline V and J ends were trimmed by 5 bases and 3 bases, with 17 bases remaining between them. CDR3 in amino acids: CASSPSYFDRYNSPLHF. The CDR3 bases are TGTGCCAGCAGTCCCTCCTATTTCGATCGCTATAATTCACCCCTCCACTTT.

The chain recombines TRBV15 with TRBJ1-2; D might be TRBD1 (5 bases). CDR1 and CDR2 (germline): LNHNV, YYDKDF (reference sequence). The V and J ends lost 3 bases and 8 bases respectively, with 10 bases between them. The CDR3 length is 12 residues. The chain's CDR3 is CATSRGVLGYTF. As DNA, the CDR3 is TGTGCCACCAGCAGGGGGGTTCTAGGCTACACCTTC.

This clone was found once. This rearrangement joins TRBV24-1 to TRBJ1-2; 7 bases line up with TRBD1. The germline CDR1 and CDR2 sequences are KGHDR and SFDVKD. The CDR3 consists of 14 residues. Trimming at V came to 4 bases and at J to 5 bases, leaving 6 bases not matched to a gene. CDR3 DNA: TGTGCCACCAGTGAGGACGACAGGGTGTATGGCTACACCTTC. This encodes CATSEDDRVYGYTF.

CDR3 nucleotides: TGTGCCAGCAGTGAAGCTGGGGGGGTCACTGAAGCTTTCTTT. Translating it yields CASSEAGGVTEAFF. The chain couples TRBV6-1 to TRBJ1-1; D is perhaps TRBD1 (5 bases). CDR1 is MNHNS and CDR2 is SASEGT in the germline V gene. CDR3 length: 14 residues. The V gene lost 0 bases and the J gene lost 4 bases, with 9 bases spanning the gap.

The chain uses TRBV18 and TRBJ2-7; tentatively, D is TRBD2 (6 bases). The ends were cut back, 3 bases at V and 7 bases at J, with 10 bases in the middle. CDR1 is KGHSH, CDR2 LQKENI, per germline. This CDR3 is 12 amino acids long. The CDR3 region is CASSPPAGEQYF. The DNA of the CDR3 is TGTGCCAGCTCACCCCCCGCGGGAGAGCAGTACTTC.